This T cell receptor (beta chain) is from a study of shared clonotypes between healthy human individuals (dated by TCRdb to 2020 to 2022). Context from the whole study: Three men and a couple of women, aged 18 to 49 years, made up the cohort. Blood TCR repertoires of about five healthy adults were deeply sequenced to estimate repertoire size and the extent of clonotype sharing between individuals. For each donor, three plates each were used for CD4 naive and CD4 memory, two plates were used for CD8 naive, and one plate was used for CD8 memory. Per donor, leukapheresis produced somewhere between about 0.85 and 10 billion PBMCs. Different laboratories and diverse techniques were used to prepare libraries and sequence TCR repertoires, to increase sequencing depth and limit assay-specific biases. Points the paper makes about the study in general: Because the study included only a small number of donors, the genetic and exposure-history diversity represented was limited. Sampling was restricted to blood, and TCR repertoires in tissue are likely to differ from TCR repertoires in blood. Naive subsets generally had larger estimated clonotype richness than memory subsets did. Clonotypes shared by all four sorted-subset donors showed higher generation probabilities than non-shared clonotypes. Even with the large sequencing depth, rarefaction of the sorted-subset datasets indicated that sequencing was incomplete. When a handful of donors were compared, the shared fraction of clonotypes was about 5% for naive CD4, around 4% for naive CD8, roughly 2.5% for memory CD4, and roughly 0.43% for memory CD8. Pairwise subsampling indicated that sequencing depth was expected to affect the degree of clonotype sharing among donors.

Remarks on this clone: Its recognized antigen is unknown. Base qualities were left out, and no much larger clone turns up one base away.

Donors were healthy HIV-negative adults with no recently reported acute infections or vaccinations. Every donor was a Caucasian adult residing in Nashville, Tennessee, USA. CD4+ T cells were enriched by magnetic negative selection, after which naive cells were positively selected on CD45RA and the negative fraction was taken as the memory subset. Blood was collected by leukapheresis, and PBMCs were isolated by Ficoll-Histopaque density gradient centrifugation and then cryopreserved in liquid nitrogen vapor phase. Purity and quantity of every magnetically sorted T cell population were checked by analytical flow cytometry. Each sorted fraction had its genomic DNA isolated and then quantified by UV absorbance on a Nanodrop 2000c. The germline V gene encodes CDR1 SQVTM and CDR2 ANQGSEA. Taken from cysteine to phenylalanine, the CDR3 has 11 residues. The sequence is cut down to CDR3 DNA, 33 bases in frame from base 1. V is clipped by 4 bases and J by 7 bases, and the sequence between their germline boundaries is 10 bases long.

Using the deep immunoSEQ assay, TCR CDR3 regions were amplified from genomic DNA by multiplex PCR. For each cell subset, the extracted genomic DNA was distributed evenly across all wells of several immunoSEQ 96-well plates, and each plate served as one replicate. Each replicate PCR for sorted subsets received about 210 ng genomic DNA, equal to about 30,000 T cell genomes. The purified libraries were quantified using a Qubit 3.0 fluorometer, sized with a Bioanalyzer 2100, and then quantified again using the KAPA Library Quantification kit. Each immunoSEQ 96-well plate was sequenced on its own single-read 150-cycle Illumina NextSeq 550 flow cell. The paper's data handling went like this. The immunoSEQ output contained only junctional sequences without quality scores, so filtering could not match that applied to full-length reads. To assign V/J genes and CDR3, sequences were annotated against IMGT germline references using PyIR, a Python wrapper for IgBLAST v1.9. Reads were filtered out if the reads had weak V/J assignments (E-value above 1e-6), no CDR3, stop codons, out-of-frame junctions, or ambiguous translated residues. A V3J clonotype was defined by an identical inferred V gene, J gene, and CDR3 amino acid sequence. To compute the percentage overlap between repertoires, the number of shared unique clonotypes was divided by the size of the smaller repertoire. Richness of each repertoire was evaluated using RTK rarefaction, the Chao1 estimator, and Recon v2.1 estimates of unobserved clonotypes. OLGA was used to compute generation probabilities for all TCRbeta clonotypes that the gDNA method yielded from a few donors. TCRdb obtained this table from immuneACCESS and retained in-frame rearrangements with V and J assigned. These tables miss some clones; where compared with another copy, unresolved V genes account for less than half of the shortfall, and the remainder is unexplained. The V and J calls and clone size were taken over from that table, and D and trimming were inferred from the DNA. In all, the sample holds around 1.4 million clones, and approximately 98.5% of those were seen once. 0.36% of the sample rests with the top ten.

The sequence was obtained from a man aged 30 to 39 in good health. Sample: naive CD4+ T cells sorted from blood. The cell subset or site label for this specimen denotes: CD45RA+ positively selected. Recombination connected TRBV29-1 to TRBJ1-1; D gene: possibly TRBD1, on 6 matching bases. Here the CDR3 is given as CSVATGREAFF. The DNA is as follows: TGCAGCGTTGCGACAGGACGTGAAGCTTTCTTT.